Following are 25 T cell receptor beta chains from one sample sequenced in a study of regulatory T cells in long-lasting Graves disease. The authors built TCR beta libraries using iRepertoire HTBI primers and Arm-PCR of CDR3 regions. TCRdb reanalysed the multiplex PCR reads using MiXCR and keeps one entry per CDR3 protein. The sample includes about 470,000 distinct CDR3 sequences, less than 25% seen only once; the top ten take about 7.8%. Time point reported: persistent/refractory GD, antithyroid drugs over 5 years with positive TRAb. PBMC RNA was the source of the TCR library. This sample comprised peripheral blood mononuclear cells (PBMCs), obtained when the disease was refractory, from a patient treated with antithyroid drugs. These receptors were taken from a female donor with Graves disease.

The chain couples TRBV7-9 to TRBJ1-2, with 8 nucleotides matching TRBD1. Trimming removed 2 bases from V and 6 bases from J; junction bases left unmatched: 8. Germline V gene lookup returns CDR1 SEHNR and CDR2 FQNEAQ (reference sequence). The CDR3 is 15 residues long. CDR3 in DNA: TGTGCCAGCAGCTTAACGGACAGGGCCCTAAATGGCTACACCTTC. This codes for CASSLTDRALNGYTF.

V is TRBV9 and J is TRBJ1-1, with 11 bases matching TRBD1. This CDR3 spans 15 amino acids. The trim removed 4 bases at V and 6 bases at J, leaving 8 bases unmatched. Germline V gene sequence: CDR1 SGDLS, CDR2 YYNGEE. This CDR3 reads CASSPRTGGSSEAFF. As DNA, the CDR3 is TGTGCCAGCAGCCCGCGGACAGGGGGCAGTTCTGAAGCTTTCTTT.

Points on this clonotype: A much larger clone differs by one base, so this may be a read error. This chain connects TRBV3-1 to TRBJ1-4, with TRBD1 matching 7 bases. Germline CDR1 LGHDT, CDR2 YNNKEL (reference sequence). The length of the CDR3 is 15 residues. This CDR3 reads CASSQGDRENEELFF. The DNA for the CDR3 is TGTGCCAGCAGCCAGGGGGACAGAGAGAATGAAGAACTGTTTTTT.

This clonotype appeared many times. The CDR3 DNA sequence: TGTGCCAGCACCCGGGACAGCTATGGCTACACCTTC. Translation gives CASTRDSYGYTF. The rearrangement joins TRBV28 to TRBJ1-2; 7 positions match TRBD1. From germline, CDR1 is MDHEN and CDR2 SYDVKM. The length of the CDR3 is 12 residues. The J segment lost 4 bases and the V segment lost 7 bases, leaving 3 bases of the junction unmatched.

This clonotype appeared a few times. This sequence joins TRBV6-2 or TRBV6-3 and TRBJ2-7; tentative D call: TRBD1 (6 bases). Per the germline V gene, CDR1 is MNHEY and CDR2 is SVGEGT. Trimming removed 5 bases at V and 7 bases at J, with 15 bases between. The CDR3 contains 13 residues. The CDR3 sequence: CASSPTGTEEQYF. The DNA of the CDR3 is TGTGCCAGCAGTCCCACAGGGACGGAAGAGCAGTACTTC.

This clonotype was detected many times. The gene calls are TRBV7-3 and TRBJ2-1; D is unresolved. V lost 4 bases and J lost 5, with 9 bases in between. In germline, CDR1 is SGHTA, CDR2 FQGTGA. The CDR3 runs 13 residues. The CDR3 DNA sequence: TGTGCCAGCAGCTCGACGATTCACAATGAGCAGTTCTTC. The encoded protein is CASSSTIHNEQFF.

This clonotype showed up many times. J is TRBJ1-5 and V is TRBV28; 8 bases are a match to TRBD1. This CDR3 has 15 residues. Looked up from germline, CDR1 is MDHEN and CDR2 is SYDVKM. J gave up 5 bases and V 2 bases, and 5 bases lay outside the gene matches. The CDR3: CASSLADRGHQPQHF. Written as DNA, the CDR3 is TGTGCCAGCAGTTTAGCTGACAGGGGTCATCAGCCCCAGCATTTT.

The CDR3 DNA reads as TGTGCCAGCAGTTGGAGCAGGGGGGACACTGAAGCTTTCTTT. It specifies CASSWSRGDTEAFF. The V gene is TRBV6-9, the J gene TRBJ1-1; 7 bases are shared with TRBD1. CDR3 length: 14 amino acids. The junction had 5 bases not matched to a gene; V was cut back by 4 bases and J by 3 bases. Germline-derived CDR1 and CDR2 are MNHGY and SVAAGI.

This clonotype showed up just a few times. The CDR3 reads CATSEHRNDYNEQFF. Here the CDR3 DNA reads TGTGCCACCAGCGAACATAGGAACGACTACAATGAGCAGTTCTTC. The V gene is TRBV15, the J gene TRBJ2-1, with D uncertain. The V end lost 5 bases, the J end lost 3 bases, and 14 bases lay between the germline ends. Per the germline V gene, CDR1 is LNHNV and CDR2 is YYDKDF (reference sequence). The CDR3 spans 15 residues. Combining the CDR3 with reference TRBV15 and TRBJ2-1 gives the whole variable domain DAMVIQNPRYQVTQFGKPVTLSCSQTLNHNVMYWYQQKSSQAPKLLFHYYDKDFNNEADTPDNFQSRRPNTSFCFLDIRSPGLGDTAMYLCATSEHRNDYNEQFFGPGTRLTVL.

This clonotype showed up many times. The genes are TRBV7-2 and TRBJ2-7, with 9 bases matching TRBD1. This CDR3 is 14 amino acids long. V lost 6 bases to trimming and J lost 6 bases; unmatched junction nucleotides: 9. Looked up from germline, CDR1 is SGHTA and CDR2 is FQGNSA. The CDR3 here is CASSPGTGSLEQYF. The DNA for the CDR3 is TGTGCCAGCAGTCCCGGGACAGGGTCGCTCGAGCAGTACTTC.

In its sample, this clonotype was seen a few times. V and J are TRBV6-1 and TRBJ2-7, with TRBD2 matching 12 bases. There are 16 residues in the CDR3. Germline V gene lookup returns CDR1 MNHNS and CDR2 SASEGT. The trim removed 10 bases at V and 1 base at J, leaving 11 bases unmatched. The CDR3: CANPPFLAGGSYEQYF. CDR3 sequence (DNA): TGTGCCAACCCCCCTTTCCTAGCGGGAGGGTCCTACGAGCAGTACTTC.

This clonotype has ten or more counts. The chain combines TRBV6-1 with TRBJ1-2; 8 bases are shared with TRBD1. Trimming removed 5 bases from V and 2 bases from J; junction bases left unmatched: 4. The V gene's germline CDR1 is MNHNS and CDR2 SASEGT. The CDR3 sequence is 14 residues long. The CDR3 sequence: CASSRDRKNYGYTF. The CDR3 nucleotides read TGTGCCAGCAGTCGGGACAGGAAAAACTATGGCTACACCTTC.

Note on this clonotype: Sequence at one end of the junction differs from germline and may be a read error. The CDR3 nucleotides read TGTGCCAGCAGCTTCCACTCCAACAATGAGCAGTTCTTC. It yields the protein CASSFHSNNEQFF. The chain carries TRBV11-2 and TRBJ2-1; D unclear. Germline lookup yields CDR1 SGHAT and CDR2 FQNNGV. This CDR3 comprises 13 residues. Complete variable domain (other parts from reference TRBV11-2 and TRBJ2-1): EAGVAQSPRYKIIEKRQSVAFWCNPISGHATLYWYQQILGQGPKLLIQFQNNGVVDDSQLPKDRFSAERLKGVDSTLKIQPAKLEDSAVYLCASSFHSNNEQFFGPGTRLTVL.

V usage is TRBV7-2 and J usage is TRBJ2-7, with 10 bases fitting TRBD2. J was trimmed by 4 bases and V by 0 bases; bases with no gene match: 3. From germline, CDR1 is SGHTA and CDR2 FQGNSA. This CDR3 spans 15 amino acids. The CDR3 nucleotides read TGTGCCAGCAGCTTAGCGGCTAGCGGGAGTTACGAGCAGTACTTC. Protein product: CASSLAASGSYEQYF.

This clonotype has a count of ten or more. V and J are TRBV12-3 or TRBV12-4 and TRBJ1-1; D may be TRBD1 (5 bases). V dropped 3 bases and J dropped 0 bases, with 11 bases sitting between them. The CDR3 has 15 residues. The chain's CDR3 is CASSFPGVMNTEAFF. The CDR3 DNA is TGTGCCAGCAGTTTCCCGGGGGTGATGAACACTGAAGCTTTCTTT.

The chain carries TRBV7-9 and TRBJ2-7, with D tentatively TRBD1 (5 bases). The V and J ends lost 1 base and 7 bases respectively, with 8 bases between them. Germline V CDR1 and CDR2: SEHNR, FQNEAQ (reference sequence). The CDR3 is 12 residues long. The CDR3 sequence is CASSLGTLEQYF. The CDR3 nucleotides read TGTGCCAGCAGCTTAGGGACACTTGAGCAGTACTTC. The complete variable domain, with remaining parts taken from reference TRBV7-9 and TRBJ2-7, reads DTGVSQNPRHKITKRGQNVTFRCDPISEHNRLYWYRQTLGQGPEFLTYFQNEAQLEKSRLLSDRFSAERPKGSFSTLEIQRTEQGDSAMYLCASSLGTLEQYFGPGTRLTVT.

With respect to this clonotype: This clone may be a read error of a much larger clone one base away. The V gene is TRBV10-3, the J gene TRBJ1-5; possible D gene TRBD1, 5 bases. V lost 5 bases to trimming and J lost 7 bases, with 18 bases between them. This CDR3 is built from 15 residues. Germline CDR1 reads ENHRY; CDR2 reads SYGVKD. The CDR3 bases are TGTGCCATCAGTCCACCCTGGGGGGGTAGCCAGCCCCAGCATTTT. This gives the protein CAISPPWGGSQPQHF.

This clonotype was seen ten or more times. The rearrangement links TRBV12-3 or TRBV12-4 to TRBJ2-7, with D possibly TRBD2 on 6 matching bases. V was shortened by 6 bases and J by 6 bases, with 15 bases between the two germline ends. This CDR3 has 13 amino acids. The CDR3 bases are TGTGCCAGCAGGTCCGGAAGGAGGGGCGAGCAGTACTTC. Its protein product is CASRSGRRGEQYF.

The V and J genes are TRBV7-8 and TRBJ2-3, with TRBD2 matching 11 bases. With 5 bases clipped from V and 3 bases from J, the junction kept 16 bases outside the gene matches. Germline V gene data show CDR1 as SGHVS and CDR2 as FQNEAQ. The CDR3 loop spans 19 amino acids. CDR3 loop: CASSGPNRSGRARTDTQYF. CDR3 coding DNA: TGTGCCAGCAGCGGGCCCAACCGTAGCGGGAGGGCCAGGACAGATACGCAGTATTTT.

This clonotype was seen at least ten times. This sequence joins TRBV6-1 and TRBJ1-1, with 9 bases aligning to TRBD1. The CDR3 consists of 15 residues. With 5 bases clipped from V and 1 base from J, the junction kept 5 bases outside the gene matches. Germline V lookup: CDR1 MNHNS, CDR2 SASEGT. Here the CDR3 reads CASSPGTGRNTEAFF. CDR3 bases: TGTGCCAGCAGTCCCGGGACAGGGAGGAACACTGAAGCTTTCTTT.

This clonotype was seen repeatedly, ten times or more. The chain is built from TRBV6-9 and TRBJ2-7; maybe TRBD1 (5 bases). CDR1 and CDR2 (germline): MNHGY, SVAAGI. V gave up 3 bases and J gave up 3 bases, with 15 bases separating them. The CDR3 has 15 amino acids. CDR3 residues: CASSYQDMADYEQYF. Here the CDR3 DNA reads TGTGCCAGCAGTTACCAGGACATGGCGGACTACGAGCAGTACTTC.

This clonotype was seen only a few times. The genes are TRBV30 and TRBJ1-1; 8 bases agree with TRBD1. Germline CDR1 and CDR2: GTSNPN and SVGIG (reference sequence). The junction had 6 bases not matched to a gene; V was cut back by 2 bases and J by 10 bases. There are 12 residues in the CDR3. CDR3 amino acids: CAWSIRTGRAFF. DNA for the CDR3: TGTGCCTGGAGTATAAGGACAGGGAGAGCTTTCTTT.

This clonotype occurred many times. The chain recombines TRBV3-1 with TRBJ2-5, with 7 bases fitting TRBD1. V was pared by 1 base and J by 0 bases, with 2 bases of the junction left unmatched. Germline loops: CDR1 LGHDT, CDR2 YNNKEL (reference sequence). CDR3 length equals 15 residues. CDR3 residues: CASSQGQGNQETQYF. CDR3 DNA: TGTGCCAGCAGCCAAGGACAGGGCAACCAAGAGACCCAGTACTTC.

This rearrangement joins TRBV20-1 to TRBJ2-1; D ambiguous. Trimming left V 1 base short and J 7 bases short, with 20 bases between. Germline V gene data show CDR1 as DFQATT and CDR2 as SNEGSKA (reference sequence). This CDR3 has 16 residues. Here the CDR3 DNA reads TGCAGTGCTAGAGGTTTGACCAGCACAGTGAGGAATGAGCAGTTCTTC. Translated, it gives CSARGLTSTVRNEQFF.

The chain carries TRBV4-1 and TRBJ1-1, with TRBD1 as a possible D gene (5 bases). This CDR3 is built from 13 residues. Deletions cut 0 bases from V and 10 bases from J, with 12 bases between. From germline, CDR1 is MGHRA and CDR2 YSYEKL. As DNA, the CDR3 is TGCGCCAGCAGCCAAGATGGGGGTATAGGAGCTTTCTTT. Amino acid sequence: CASSQDGGIGAFF.